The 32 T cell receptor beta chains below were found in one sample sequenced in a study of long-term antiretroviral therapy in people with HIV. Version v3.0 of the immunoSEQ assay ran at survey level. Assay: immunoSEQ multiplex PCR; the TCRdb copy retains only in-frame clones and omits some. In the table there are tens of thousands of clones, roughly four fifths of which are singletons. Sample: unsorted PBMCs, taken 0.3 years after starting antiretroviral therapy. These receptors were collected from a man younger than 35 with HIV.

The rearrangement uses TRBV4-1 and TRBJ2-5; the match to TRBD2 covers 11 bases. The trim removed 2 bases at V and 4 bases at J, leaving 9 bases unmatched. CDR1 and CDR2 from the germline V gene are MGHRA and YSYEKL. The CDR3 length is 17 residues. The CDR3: CASSQLNSGRARETQYF. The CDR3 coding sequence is TGCGCCAGCAGCCAATTGAATAGCGGGAGGGCACGAGAGACCCAGTACTTC.

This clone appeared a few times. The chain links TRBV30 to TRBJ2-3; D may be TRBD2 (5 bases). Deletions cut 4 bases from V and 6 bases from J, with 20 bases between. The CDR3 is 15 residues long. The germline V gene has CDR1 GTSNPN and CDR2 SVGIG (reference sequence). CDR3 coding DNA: TGTGCCTGGACCTTGGGCGAGGGCCCTGGGGATACGCAGTATTTT. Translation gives CAWTLGEGPGDTQYF.

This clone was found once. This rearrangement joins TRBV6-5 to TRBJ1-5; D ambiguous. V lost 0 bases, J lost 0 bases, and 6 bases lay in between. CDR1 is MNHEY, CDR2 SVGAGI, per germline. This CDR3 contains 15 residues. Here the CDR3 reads CASSYSWNSNQPQHF. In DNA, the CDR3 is TGTGCCAGCAGTTACTCATGGAATAGCAATCAGCCCCAGCATTTT.

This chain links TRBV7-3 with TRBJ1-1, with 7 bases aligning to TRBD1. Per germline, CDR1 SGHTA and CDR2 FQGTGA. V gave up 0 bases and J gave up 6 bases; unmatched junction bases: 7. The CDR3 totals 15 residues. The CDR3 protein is CASSLTPGDRAEAFF. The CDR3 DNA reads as TGTGCCAGCAGCTTAACGCCGGGGGACAGAGCTGAAGCTTTCTTT.

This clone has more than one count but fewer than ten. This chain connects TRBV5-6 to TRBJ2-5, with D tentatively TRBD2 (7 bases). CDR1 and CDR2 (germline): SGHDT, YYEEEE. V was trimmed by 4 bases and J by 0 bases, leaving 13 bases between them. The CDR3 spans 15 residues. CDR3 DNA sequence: TGTGCCAGCAGCCATGGGGGGGCGTACCAAGAGACCCAGTACTTC. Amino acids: CASSHGGAYQETQYF.

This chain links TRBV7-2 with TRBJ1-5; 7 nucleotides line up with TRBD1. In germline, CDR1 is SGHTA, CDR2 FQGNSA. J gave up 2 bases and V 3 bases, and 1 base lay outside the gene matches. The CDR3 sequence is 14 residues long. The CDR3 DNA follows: TGTGCCAGCAGCTTCCAGGGGGGCAATCAGCCCCAGCATTTT. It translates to CASSFQGGNQPQHF.

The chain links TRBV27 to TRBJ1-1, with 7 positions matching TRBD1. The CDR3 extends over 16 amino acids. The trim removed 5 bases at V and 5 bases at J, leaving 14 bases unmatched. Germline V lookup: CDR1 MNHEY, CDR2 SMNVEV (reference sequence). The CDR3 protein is CASSLTRQGSGTEAFF. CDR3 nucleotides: TGTGCCAGCAGTCTGACGCGACAGGGATCGGGTACTGAAGCTTTCTTT.

The CDR3 DNA is TGTGCCAGCAGCTTGTCTAGGGGAGTGGGGGATGAGCAGTTCTTC. Protein sequence: CASSLSRGVGDEQFF. The V call is TRBV7-2, the J call TRBJ2-1; either TRBD1 or TRBD2 may fit D (5 bases each). Looked up from germline, CDR1 is SGHTA and CDR2 is FQGNSA. This CDR3 is built from 15 residues. The germline V and J ends were trimmed by 3 bases and 8 bases, with 17 bases remaining between them.

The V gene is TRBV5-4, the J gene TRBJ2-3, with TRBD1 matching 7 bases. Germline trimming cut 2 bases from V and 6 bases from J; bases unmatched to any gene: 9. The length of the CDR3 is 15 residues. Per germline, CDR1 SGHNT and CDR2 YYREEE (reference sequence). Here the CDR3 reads CASSFDRVVMDTQYF. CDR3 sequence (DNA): TGTGCCAGCAGCTTCGACAGGGTCGTAATGGATACGCAGTATTTT.

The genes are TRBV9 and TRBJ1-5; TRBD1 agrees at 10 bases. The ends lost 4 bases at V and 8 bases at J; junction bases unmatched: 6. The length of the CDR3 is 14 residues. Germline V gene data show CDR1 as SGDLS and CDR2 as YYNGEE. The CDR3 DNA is TGTGCCAGCAGCACAGGGACAGGGGTTGAGCCCCAGCATTTT. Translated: CASSTGTGVEPQHF. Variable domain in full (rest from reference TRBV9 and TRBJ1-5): DSGVTQTPKHLITATGQRVTLRCSPRSGDLSVYWYQQSLDQGLQFLIQYYNGEERAKGNILERFSAQQFPDLHSELNLSSLELGDSALYFCASSTGTGVEPQHFGDGTRLSIL.

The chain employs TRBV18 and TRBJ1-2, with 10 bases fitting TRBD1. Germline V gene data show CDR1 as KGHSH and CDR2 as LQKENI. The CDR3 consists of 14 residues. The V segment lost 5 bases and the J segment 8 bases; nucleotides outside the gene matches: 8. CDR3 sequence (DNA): TGTGCCAGCTCATCGGAGGGGACAGGGGAAGGCTACACCTTC. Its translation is CASSSEGTGEGYTF.

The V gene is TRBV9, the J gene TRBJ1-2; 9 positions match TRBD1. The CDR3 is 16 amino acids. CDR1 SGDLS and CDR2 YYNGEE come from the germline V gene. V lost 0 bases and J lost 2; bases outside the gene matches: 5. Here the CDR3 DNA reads TGTGCCAGCAGCGTAGCTCGGACAGGGGCCAACTATGGCTACACCTTC. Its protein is CASSVARTGANYGYTF. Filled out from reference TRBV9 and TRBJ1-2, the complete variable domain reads DSGVTQTPKHLITATGQRVTLRCSPRSGDLSVYWYQQSLDQGLQFLIQYYNGEERAKGNILERFSAQQFPDLHSELNLSSLELGDSALYFCASSVARTGANYGYTFGSGTRLTVV.

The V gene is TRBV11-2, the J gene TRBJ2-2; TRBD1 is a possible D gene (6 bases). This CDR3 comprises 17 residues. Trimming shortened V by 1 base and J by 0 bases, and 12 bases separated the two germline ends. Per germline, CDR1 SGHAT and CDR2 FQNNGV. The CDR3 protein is CASSLGYGTTNTGELFF. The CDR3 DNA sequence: TGTGCCAGCAGCTTAGGGTACGGGACAACGAACACCGGGGAGCTGTTTTTT.

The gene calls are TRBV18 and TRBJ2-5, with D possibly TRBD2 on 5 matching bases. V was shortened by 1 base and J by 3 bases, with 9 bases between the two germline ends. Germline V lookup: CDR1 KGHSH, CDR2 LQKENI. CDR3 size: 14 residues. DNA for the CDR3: TGTGCCAGCTCACCACAACTGGGAGAAGAGACCCAGTACTTC. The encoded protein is CASSPQLGEETQYF.

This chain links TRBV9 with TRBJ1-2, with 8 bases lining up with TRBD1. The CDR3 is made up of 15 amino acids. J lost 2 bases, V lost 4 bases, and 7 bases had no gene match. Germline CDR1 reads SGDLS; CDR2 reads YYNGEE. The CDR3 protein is CASSSGQGANYGYTF. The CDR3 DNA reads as TGTGCCAGCAGCTCAGGACAGGGAGCCAACTATGGCTACACCTTC. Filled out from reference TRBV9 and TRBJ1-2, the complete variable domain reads DSGVTQTPKHLITATGQRVTLRCSPRSGDLSVYWYQQSLDQGLQFLIQYYNGEERAKGNILERFSAQQFPDLHSELNLSSLELGDSALYFCASSSGQGANYGYTFGSGTRLTVV.

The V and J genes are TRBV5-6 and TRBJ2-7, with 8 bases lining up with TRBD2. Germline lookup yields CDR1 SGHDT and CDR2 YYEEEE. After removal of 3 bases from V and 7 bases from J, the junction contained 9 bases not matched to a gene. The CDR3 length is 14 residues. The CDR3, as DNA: TGTGCCAGCAGCTGGGGAGGGGGACTAGTGGAGCAGTACTTC. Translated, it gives CASSWGGGLVEQYF.

The CDR3 loop is CASSLQGNEQFF. The CDR3 region has the DNA TGTGCCAGCAGCTTACAGGGCAATGAGCAGTTCTTC. This chain uses TRBV11-2 with TRBJ2-1; perhaps TRBD1 as D (5 bases). The CDR3 length is 12 residues. Germline V gives CDR1 SGHAT, CDR2 FQNNGV. The V end was cut by 2 bases, the J end by 6 bases, with 5 bases between.

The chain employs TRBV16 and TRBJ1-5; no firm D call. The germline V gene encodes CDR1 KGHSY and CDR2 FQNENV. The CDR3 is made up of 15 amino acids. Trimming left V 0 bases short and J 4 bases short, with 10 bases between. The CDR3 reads CASSQSRTANQPQHF. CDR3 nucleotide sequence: TGTGCCAGCAGCCAATCTCGGACGGCTAATCAGCCCCAGCATTTT.

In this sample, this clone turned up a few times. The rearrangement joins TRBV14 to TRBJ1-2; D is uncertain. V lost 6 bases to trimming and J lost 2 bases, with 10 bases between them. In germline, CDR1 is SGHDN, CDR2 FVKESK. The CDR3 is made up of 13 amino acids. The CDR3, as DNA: TGTGCCAGCAGTTTCGGGGAAAACTATGGCTACACCTTC. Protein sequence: CASSFGENYGYTF.

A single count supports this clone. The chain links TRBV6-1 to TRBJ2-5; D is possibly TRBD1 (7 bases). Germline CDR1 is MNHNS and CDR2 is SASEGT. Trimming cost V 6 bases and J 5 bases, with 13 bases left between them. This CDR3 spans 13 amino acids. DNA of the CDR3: TGTGCCAGCAGGAACAGGGGAGGCGAGACCCAGTACTTC. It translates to CASRNRGGETQYF.

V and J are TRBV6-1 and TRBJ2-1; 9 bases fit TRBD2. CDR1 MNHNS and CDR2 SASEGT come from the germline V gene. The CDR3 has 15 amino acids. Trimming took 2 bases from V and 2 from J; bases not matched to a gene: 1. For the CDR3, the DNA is TGTGCCAGCAGTGAACTAGCGGGGACCTACAATGAGCAGTTCTTC. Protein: CASSELAGTYNEQFF.

CDR3 sequence (DNA): TGCGCCAGCAGCCAAGCGGCAGTTAATCAGCCCCAGCATTTT. Protein product: CASSQAAVNQPQHF. The J gene is TRBJ1-5, the V gene TRBV4-1, with D hard to call. The CDR3 has 14 residues. Trimming pared 1 base from V and 4 bases from J, leaving 8 bases between. CDR1 is MGHRA, CDR2 YSYEKL, per germline.

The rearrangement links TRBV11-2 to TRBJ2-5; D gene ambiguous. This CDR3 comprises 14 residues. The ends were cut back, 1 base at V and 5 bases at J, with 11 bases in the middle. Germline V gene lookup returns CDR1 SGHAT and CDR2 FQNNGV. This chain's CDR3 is CASSLGVLSETQYF. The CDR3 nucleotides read TGTGCCAGCAGCTTAGGGGTGTTATCTGAGACCCAGTACTTC.

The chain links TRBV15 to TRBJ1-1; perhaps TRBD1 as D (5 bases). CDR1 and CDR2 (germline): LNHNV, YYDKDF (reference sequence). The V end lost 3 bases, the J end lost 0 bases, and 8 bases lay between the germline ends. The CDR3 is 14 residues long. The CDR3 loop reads CATSRRGLNTEAFF. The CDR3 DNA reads TGTGCCACCAGCAGGAGGGGACTGAACACTGAAGCTTTCTTT.

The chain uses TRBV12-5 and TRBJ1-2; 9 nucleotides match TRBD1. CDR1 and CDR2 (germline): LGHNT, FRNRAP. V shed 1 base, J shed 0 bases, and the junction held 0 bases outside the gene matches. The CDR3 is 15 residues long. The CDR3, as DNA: TGTGCTAGTGGTTTGGGGGACAGGGCTAACTATGGCTACACCTTC. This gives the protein CASGLGDRANYGYTF.

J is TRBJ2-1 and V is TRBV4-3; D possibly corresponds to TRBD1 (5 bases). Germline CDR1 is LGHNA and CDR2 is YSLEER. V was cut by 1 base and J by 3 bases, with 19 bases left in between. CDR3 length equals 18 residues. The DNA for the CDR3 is TGCGCCAGCAGCCAAGGAGAAGGCAGGGCCGCGGTCTACAATGAGCAGTTCTTC. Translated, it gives CASSQGEGRAAVYNEQFF.

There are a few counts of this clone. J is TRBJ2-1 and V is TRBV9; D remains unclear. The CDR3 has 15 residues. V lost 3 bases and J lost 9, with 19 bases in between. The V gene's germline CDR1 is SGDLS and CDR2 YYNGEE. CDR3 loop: CASSAWPTLRGEQFF. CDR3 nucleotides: TGTGCCAGCAGCGCCTGGCCCACCCTCCGAGGTGAGCAGTTCTTC. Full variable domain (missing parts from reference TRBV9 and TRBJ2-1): DSGVTQTPKHLITATGQRVTLRCSPRSGDLSVYWYQQSLDQGLQFLIQYYNGEERAKGNILERFSAQQFPDLHSELNLSSLELGDSALYFCASSAWPTLRGEQFFGPGTRLTVL.

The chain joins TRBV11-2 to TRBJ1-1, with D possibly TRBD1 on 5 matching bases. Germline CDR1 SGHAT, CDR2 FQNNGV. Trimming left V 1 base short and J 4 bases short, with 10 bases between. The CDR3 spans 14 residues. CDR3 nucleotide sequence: TGTGCCAGCAGCTTAGTGCAGGGAGCCACTGAAGCTTTCTTT. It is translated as CASSLVQGATEAFF.

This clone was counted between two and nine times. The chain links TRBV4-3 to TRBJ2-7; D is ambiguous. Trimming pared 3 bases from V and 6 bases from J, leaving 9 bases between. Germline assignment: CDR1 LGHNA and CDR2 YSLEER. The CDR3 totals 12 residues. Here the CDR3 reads CASSQATGEQYF. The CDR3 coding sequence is TGCGCCAGCAGCCAGGCGACGGGCGAGCAGTACTTC.

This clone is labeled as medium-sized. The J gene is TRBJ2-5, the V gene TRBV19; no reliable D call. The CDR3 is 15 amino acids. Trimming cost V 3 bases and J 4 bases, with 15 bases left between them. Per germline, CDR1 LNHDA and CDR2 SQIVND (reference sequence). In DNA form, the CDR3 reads TGTGCCAGTAGTATGGGCAAGGGATTTGTAGAGACCCAGTACTTC. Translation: CASSMGKGFVETQYF. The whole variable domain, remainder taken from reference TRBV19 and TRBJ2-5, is DGGITQSPKYLFRKEGQNVTLSCEQNLNHDAMYWYRQDPGQGLRLIYYSQIVNDFQKGDIAEGYSVSREKKESFPLTVTSAQKNPTAFYLCASSMGKGFVETQYFGPGTRLLVL.

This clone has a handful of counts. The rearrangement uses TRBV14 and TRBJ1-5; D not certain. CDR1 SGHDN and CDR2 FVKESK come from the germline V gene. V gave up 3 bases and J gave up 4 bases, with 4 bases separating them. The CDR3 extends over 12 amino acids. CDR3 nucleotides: TGTGCCAGCAGCCACAGAAATCAGCCCCAGCATTTT. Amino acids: CASSHRNQPQHF. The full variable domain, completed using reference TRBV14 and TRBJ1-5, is EAGVTQFPSHSVIEKGQTVTLRCDPISGHDNLYWYRRVMGKEIKFLLHFVKESKQDESGMPNNRFLAERTGGTYSTLKVQPAELEDSGVYFCASSHRNQPQHFGDGTRLSIL.

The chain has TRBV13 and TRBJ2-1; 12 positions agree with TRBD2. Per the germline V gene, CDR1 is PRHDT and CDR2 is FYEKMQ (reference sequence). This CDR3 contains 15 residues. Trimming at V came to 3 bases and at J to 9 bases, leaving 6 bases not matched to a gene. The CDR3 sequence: CASSFLAGGPGEQFF. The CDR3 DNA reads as TGTGCCAGCAGCTTTCTAGCGGGAGGGCCCGGTGAGCAGTTCTTC.